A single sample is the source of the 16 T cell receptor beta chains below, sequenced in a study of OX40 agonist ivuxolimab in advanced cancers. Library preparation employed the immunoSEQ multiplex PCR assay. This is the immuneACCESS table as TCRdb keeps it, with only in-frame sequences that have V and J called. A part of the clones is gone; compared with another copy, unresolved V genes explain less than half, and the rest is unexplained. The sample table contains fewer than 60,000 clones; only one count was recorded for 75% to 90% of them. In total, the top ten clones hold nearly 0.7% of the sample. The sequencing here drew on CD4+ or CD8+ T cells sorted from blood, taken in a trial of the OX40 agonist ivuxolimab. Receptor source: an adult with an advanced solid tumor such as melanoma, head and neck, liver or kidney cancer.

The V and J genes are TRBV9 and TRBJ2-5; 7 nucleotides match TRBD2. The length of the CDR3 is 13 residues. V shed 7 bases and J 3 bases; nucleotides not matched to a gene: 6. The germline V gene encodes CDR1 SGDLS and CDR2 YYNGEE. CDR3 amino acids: CASGVAGEETQYF. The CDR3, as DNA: TGTGCCAGCGGTGTCGCGGGAGAAGAGACCCAGTACTTC. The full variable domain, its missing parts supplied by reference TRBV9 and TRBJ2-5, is DSGVTQTPKHLITATGQRVTLRCSPRSGDLSVYWYQQSLDQGLQFLIQYYNGEERAKGNILERFSAQQFPDLHSELNLSSLELGDSALYFCASGVAGEETQYFGPGTRLLVL.

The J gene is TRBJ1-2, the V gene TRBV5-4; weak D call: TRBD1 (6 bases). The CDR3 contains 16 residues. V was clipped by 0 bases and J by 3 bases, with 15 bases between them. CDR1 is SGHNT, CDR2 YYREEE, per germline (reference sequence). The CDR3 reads CASSLGADGGDYGYTF. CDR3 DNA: TGTGCCAGCAGCTTGGGAGCAGACGGGGGCGACTATGGCTACACCTTC.

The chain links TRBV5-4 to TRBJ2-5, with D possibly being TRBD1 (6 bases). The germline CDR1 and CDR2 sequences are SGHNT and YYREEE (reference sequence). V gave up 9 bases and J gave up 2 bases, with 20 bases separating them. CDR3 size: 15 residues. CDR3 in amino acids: CATSLGASPQETQYF. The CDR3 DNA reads TGTGCCACCTCGCTGGGGGCTAGCCCACAAGAGACCCAGTACTTC.

For the CDR3, the DNA is TGTGCCAGCAGCCACGGGACAGCAGATACGCAGTATTTT. Residues: CASSHGTADTQYF. The chain joins TRBV27 to TRBJ2-3, with 7 bases matching TRBD1. J was trimmed by 4 bases and V by 6 bases; bases with no gene match: 4. The CDR3 is made up of 13 amino acids. Germline V gene sequence: CDR1 MNHEY, CDR2 SMNVEV (reference sequence).

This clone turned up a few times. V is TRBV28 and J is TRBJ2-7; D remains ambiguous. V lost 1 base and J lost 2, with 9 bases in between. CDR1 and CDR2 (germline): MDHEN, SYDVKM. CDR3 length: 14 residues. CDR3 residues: CASSLSGSPYEQYF. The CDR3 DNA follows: TGTGCCAGCAGTTTATCCGGAAGCCCCTACGAGCAGTACTTC.

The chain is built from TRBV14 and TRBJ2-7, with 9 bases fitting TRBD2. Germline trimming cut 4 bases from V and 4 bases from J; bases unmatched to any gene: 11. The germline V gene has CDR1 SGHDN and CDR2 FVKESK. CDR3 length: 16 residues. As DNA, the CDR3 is TGTGCCAGCAGCCCGGCCCAGCGGGGGGCCCAGTACGAGCAGTACTTC. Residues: CASSPAQRGAQYEQYF.

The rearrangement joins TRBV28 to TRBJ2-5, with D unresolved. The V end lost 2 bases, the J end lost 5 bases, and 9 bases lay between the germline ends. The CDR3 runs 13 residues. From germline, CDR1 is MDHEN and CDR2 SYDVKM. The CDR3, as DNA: TGTGCCAGCAGTTTAGAGGCGACGGAGACCCAGTACTTC. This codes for CASSLEATETQYF.

This CDR3 reads CASRESGMNTEAFF. The CDR3 DNA reads as TGTGCCAGCAGGGAATCAGGTATGAACACTGAAGCTTTCTTT. The J gene is TRBJ1-1, the V gene TRBV6-1; D is ambiguous. CDR3 length: 14 amino acids. Germline V gene data show CDR1 as MNHNS and CDR2 as SASEGT. Between the trimmed V and J ends, which lost 6 bases and 0 bases, there was a span of 11 bases.

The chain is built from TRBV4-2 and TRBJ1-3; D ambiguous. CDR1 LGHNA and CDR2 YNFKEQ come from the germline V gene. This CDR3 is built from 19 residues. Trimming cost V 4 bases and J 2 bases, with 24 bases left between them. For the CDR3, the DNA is TGTGCCAGCAGCCCAGGCGCAGGAGCCCCCACGGGTACTGGAAACACCATATATTTT. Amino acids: CASSPGAGAPTGTGNTIYF.

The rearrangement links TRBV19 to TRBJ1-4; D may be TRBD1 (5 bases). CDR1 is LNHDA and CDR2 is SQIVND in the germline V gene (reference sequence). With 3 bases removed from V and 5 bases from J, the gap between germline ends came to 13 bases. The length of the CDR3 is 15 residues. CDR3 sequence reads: CASSIRGARNEKLFF. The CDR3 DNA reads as TGTGCCAGTAGTATCCGTGGGGCCAGAAATGAAAAACTGTTTTTT.

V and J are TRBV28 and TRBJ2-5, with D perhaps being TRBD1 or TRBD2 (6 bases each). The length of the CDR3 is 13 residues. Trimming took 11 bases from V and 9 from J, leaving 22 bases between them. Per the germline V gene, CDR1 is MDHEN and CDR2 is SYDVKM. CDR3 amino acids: CAGGLEPPGAQYF. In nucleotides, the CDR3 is TGTGCCGGGGGCCTCGAGCCCCCGGGGGCCCAGTACTTC.

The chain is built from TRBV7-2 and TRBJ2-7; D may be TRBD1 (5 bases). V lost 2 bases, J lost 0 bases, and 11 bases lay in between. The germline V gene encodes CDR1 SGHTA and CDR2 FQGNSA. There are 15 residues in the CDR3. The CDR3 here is CASSLQGRSSYEQYF. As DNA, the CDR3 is TGTGCCAGCAGCTTACAGGGCAGGAGCTCCTACGAGCAGTACTTC.

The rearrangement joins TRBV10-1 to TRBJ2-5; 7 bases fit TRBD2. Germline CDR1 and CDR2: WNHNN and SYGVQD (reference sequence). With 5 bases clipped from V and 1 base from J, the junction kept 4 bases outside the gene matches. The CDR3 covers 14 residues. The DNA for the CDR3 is TGCGCCAGCAGTACGGGAGGCCCCCAAGAGACCCAGTACTTC. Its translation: CASSTGGPQETQYF.

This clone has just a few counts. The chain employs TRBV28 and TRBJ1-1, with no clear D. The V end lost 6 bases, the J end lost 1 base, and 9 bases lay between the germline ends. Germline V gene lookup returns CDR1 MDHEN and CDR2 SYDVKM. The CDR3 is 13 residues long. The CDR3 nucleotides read TGTGCCAGCAGCCCTTACAGGAACACTGAAGCTTTCTTT. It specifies CASSPYRNTEAFF. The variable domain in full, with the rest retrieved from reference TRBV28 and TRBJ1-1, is DVKVTQSSRYLVKRTGEKVFLECVQDMDHENMFWYRQDPGLGLRLIYFSYDVKMKEKGDIPEGYSVSREKKERFSLILESASTNQTSMYLCASSPYRNTEAFFGQGTRLTVV.

The CDR3 nucleotides are TGTGCCACCAGCCCCTCTAGCGGAGCCAAAAACATTCAGTACTTC. It translates to CATSPSSGAKNIQYF. V and J are TRBV15 and TRBJ2-4; TRBD2 aligns across 7 bases. The J segment lost 0 bases and the V segment lost 5 bases, leaving 4 bases of the junction unmatched. Germline loops: CDR1 LNHNV, CDR2 YYDKDF (reference sequence). The CDR3 covers 15 residues.

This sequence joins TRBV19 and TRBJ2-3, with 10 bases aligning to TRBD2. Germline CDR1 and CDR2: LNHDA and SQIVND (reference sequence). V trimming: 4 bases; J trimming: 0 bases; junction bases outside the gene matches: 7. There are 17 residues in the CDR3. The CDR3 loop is CASSSERGGASTDTQYF. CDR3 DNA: TGTGCCAGTAGTAGTGAGCGGGGGGGAGCTAGCACAGATACGCAGTATTTT.